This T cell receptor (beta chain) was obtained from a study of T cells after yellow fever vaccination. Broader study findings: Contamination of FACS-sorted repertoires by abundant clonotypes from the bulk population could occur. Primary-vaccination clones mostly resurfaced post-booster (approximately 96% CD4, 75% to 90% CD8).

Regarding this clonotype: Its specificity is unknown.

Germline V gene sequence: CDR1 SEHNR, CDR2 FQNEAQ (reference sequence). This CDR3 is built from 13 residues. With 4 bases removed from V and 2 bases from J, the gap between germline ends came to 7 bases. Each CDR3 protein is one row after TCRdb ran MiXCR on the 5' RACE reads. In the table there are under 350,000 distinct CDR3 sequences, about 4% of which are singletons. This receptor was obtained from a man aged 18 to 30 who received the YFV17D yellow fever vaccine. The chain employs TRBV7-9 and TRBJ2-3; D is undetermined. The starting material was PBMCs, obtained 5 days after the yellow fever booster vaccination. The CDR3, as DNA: TGTGCCAGCAGCTCCGGGTTCACAGATACGCAGTATTTT. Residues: CASSSGFTDTQYF.